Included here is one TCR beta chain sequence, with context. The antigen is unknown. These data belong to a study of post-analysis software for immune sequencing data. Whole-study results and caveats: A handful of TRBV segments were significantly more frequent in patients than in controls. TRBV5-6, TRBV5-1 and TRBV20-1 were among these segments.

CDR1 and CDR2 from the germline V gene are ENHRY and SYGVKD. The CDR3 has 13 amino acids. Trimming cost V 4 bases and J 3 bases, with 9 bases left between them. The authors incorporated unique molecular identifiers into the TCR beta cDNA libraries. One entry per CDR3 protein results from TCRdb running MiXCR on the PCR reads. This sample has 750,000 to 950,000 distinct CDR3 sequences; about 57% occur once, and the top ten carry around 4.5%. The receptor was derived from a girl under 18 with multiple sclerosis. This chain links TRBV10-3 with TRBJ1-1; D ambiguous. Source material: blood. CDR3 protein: CAISGNQDTEAFF. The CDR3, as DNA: TGTGCCATCAGTGGGAATCAAGACACTGAAGCTTTCTTT.